This T cell receptor (beta chain) derives from a study of T cells in localized non-small cell lung cancer. Overall study results and limits: Adjacent lung tissue had a median roughly 52 of the top 100 clones found in the tumor. Measurement of T cell clonality placed uninvolved adjacent lung highest, above the level in tumor.

Clones were read by immunoSEQ multiplex PCR, and TCRdb kept only the in-frame ones, dropping some. This sample has some 30,000 clones, with roughly 90% found just once. Germline trimming cut 2 bases from V and 5 bases from J; bases unmatched to any gene: 12. The germline V gene encodes CDR1 SGHVS and CDR2 FQNEAQ. This CDR3 comprises 19 residues. Worth noting for this clone: Its specificity is unknown.

This sequence was found in a man aged 40 to 70 with stage III lung adenocarcinoma. The chain joins TRBV7-8 to TRBJ2-2, with 12 bases matching TRBD2. This sample comprised peripheral blood mononuclear cells, obtained before any cancer treatment. The CDR3 here is CASSLFSASGGAGTGELFF. In DNA, the CDR3 is TGTGCCAGCAGCTTATTTTCCGCTAGCGGGGGGGCCGGAACCGGGGAGCTGTTTTTT.